This entry lists 21 T cell receptor beta chains sequenced from one sample in a study of shared T cell receptors in the human thymus. Repertoires were generated with immunoSEQ multiplex PCR, while TCRdb's copy carries only in-frame clones and drops some. This sample yields 540,000 or so clones, of which approximately 80% are seen a single time; about 0.013% belongs to the top ten. These data were also filed under a second study, of human thymus T cells.

Sequenced: thymocytes. The receptors originated from a boy in the first two years of life with a congenital heart defect.

The V call is TRBV11-3, the J call TRBJ2-2; D is unclear. Germline CDR1 SGHNT, CDR2 YENEEA. The CDR3 sequence is 15 residues long. V lost 4 bases to trimming and J lost 3 bases, with 12 bases between them. CDR3 nucleotides: TGTGCCAGCAGCTGCGAACGTGGTTACACCGGGGAGCTGTTTTTT. This encodes CASSCERGYTGELFF.

The genes are TRBV5-4 and TRBJ2-2; 8 nucleotides line up with TRBD1. The length of the CDR3 is 15 residues. Germline V gene sequence: CDR1 SGHNT, CDR2 YYREEE (reference sequence). V trimming: 4 bases; J trimming: 5 bases; junction bases outside the gene matches: 7. DNA of the CDR3: TGTGCCAGCAGCCCCGGACAGGGTAGTACCGGGGAGCTGTTTTTT. Protein product: CASSPGQGSTGELFF.

This clone has just a few counts. This sequence joins TRBV10-3 and TRBJ2-7; 11 bases map to TRBD1. The CDR3 sequence is 19 residues long. Germline values: CDR1 ENHRY, CDR2 SYGVKD. The junction had 11 bases not matched to a gene; V was cut back by 0 bases and J by 1 base. This CDR3 is CAISESRTGGRGKSYEQYF. CDR3 in DNA: TGTGCCATCAGTGAGTCCCGGACAGGGGGCCGGGGTAAATCCTACGAGCAGTACTTC.

The chain carries TRBV9 and TRBJ1-1, with TRBD1 matching 7 bases. V gave up 3 bases and J gave up 4 bases; unmatched junction bases: 6. The CDR3 loop spans 14 amino acids. Germline-derived CDR1 and CDR2 are SGDLS and YYNGEE. CDR3 sequence reads: CASSADRESTEAFF. The CDR3 region has the DNA TGTGCCAGCAGCGCCGACAGGGAGTCCACTGAAGCTTTCTTT.

The chain is built from TRBV7-3 and TRBJ2-7; TRBD1 might be the D (6 bases). This CDR3 comprises 15 residues. Germline values: CDR1 SGHTA, CDR2 FQGTGA. The germline V and J ends were trimmed by 6 bases and 0 bases, with 15 bases remaining between them. The CDR3 DNA reads TGTGCCAGCAGTGCCGGGACATCCTCCTCCTACGAGCAGTACTTC. Protein sequence: CASSAGTSSSYEQYF. The whole variable domain, filled in from reference TRBV7-3 and TRBJ2-7, reads GAGVSQTPSNKVTEKGKYVELRCDPISGHTALYWYRQSLGQGPEFLIYFQGTGAADDSGLPNDRFFAVRPEGSVSTLKIQRTERGDSAVYLCASSAGTSSSYEQYFGPGTRLTVT.

J is TRBJ2-1 and V is TRBV5-7; 16 bases fit TRBD2. TRBV5-7 is an open reading frame, and its role is uncertain. The CDR3 totals 16 residues. The V and J ends lost 2 bases and 7 bases, in that order; junction bases with no gene match: 3. This CDR3 reads CASSFGTSGGGNEQFF. The CDR3 region has the DNA TGTGCCAGCAGCTTCGGGACTAGCGGGGGGGGGAATGAGCAGTTCTTC.

This chain links TRBV4-2 with TRBJ2-3; 12 positions agree with TRBD2. The germline V gene encodes CDR1 LGHNA and CDR2 YNFKEQ. There are 19 residues in the CDR3. J lost 6 bases, V lost 0 bases, and 13 bases had no gene match. CDR3 protein: CASSQEVFLAGGPSDTQYF. DNA for the CDR3: TGTGCCAGCAGCCAAGAGGTTTTTCTAGCGGGAGGGCCCTCGGATACGCAGTATTTT.

The chain uses TRBV14 and TRBJ2-1, with 13 bases lining up with TRBD2. CDR1 and CDR2 from the germline V gene are SGHDN and FVKESK. The CDR3 extends over 20 amino acids. J gave up 8 bases and V 8 bases, and 24 bases lay outside the gene matches. For the CDR3, the DNA is TGTGCCAGCTCCGCACAAAGGACTAGCGGGAGTTTCTTGATTCGCGATGAGCAGTTCTTC. Its translation: CASSAQRTSGSFLIRDEQFF. The variable domain in full, with the rest retrieved from reference TRBV14 and TRBJ2-1, is EAGVTQFPSHSVIEKGQTVTLRCDPISGHDNLYWYRRVMGKEIKFLLHFVKESKQDESGMPNNRFLAERTGGTYSTLKVQPAELEDSGVYFCASSAQRTSGSFLIRDEQFFGPGTRLTVL.

The chain recombines TRBV5-6 with TRBJ1-2; 7 bases line up with TRBD1. Germline V lookup: CDR1 SGHDT, CDR2 YYEEEE. V lost 4 bases, J lost 3 bases, and 9 bases stayed unmatched. This CDR3 spans 15 amino acids. CDR3: CASSPPGTAYYGYTF. The DNA for the CDR3 is TGTGCCAGCAGCCCCCCCGGGACAGCCTACTATGGCTACACCTTC.

V and J are TRBV28 and TRBJ2-1, with D maybe TRBD2 (5 bases). V was cut by 3 bases and J by 6 bases, with 15 bases left in between. The germline V gene has CDR1 MDHEN and CDR2 SYDVKM. The CDR3 contains 15 residues. The CDR3 coding sequence is TGTGCCAGCAGTTTCGAGGGCCGAGGCGGCAATGAGCAGTTCTTC. Amino acid sequence: CASSFEGRGGNEQFF.

This clone was detected a few times. The rearrangement links TRBV6-1 to TRBJ1-1; unclear D gene. This CDR3 has 15 residues. The germline V and J ends were trimmed by 0 bases and 2 bases, with 10 bases remaining between them. Germline assignment: CDR1 MNHNS and CDR2 SASEGT. Here the CDR3 DNA reads TGTGCCAGCAGTGAAGCCCGGGGATCCAACACTGAAGCTTTCTTT. Its translation is CASSEARGSNTEAFF.

The chain has TRBV6-5 and TRBJ1-1; possible D gene TRBD1, 5 bases. The CDR3 is made up of 14 amino acids. The germline V gene encodes CDR1 MNHEY and CDR2 SVGAGI. The V end was cut by 2 bases, the J end by 4 bases, with 11 bases between. This CDR3 is CASSYGGGATEAFF. CDR3 DNA: TGTGCCAGCAGTTACGGCGGGGGTGCCACTGAAGCTTTCTTT.

This clone was observed once. This sequence joins TRBV2 and TRBJ2-6; D is perhaps TRBD2 (7 bases). The V and J ends lost 4 bases and 1 base respectively, with 32 bases between them. Germline V CDR1 and CDR2: SNHLY, FYNNEI. This CDR3 is 23 amino acids long. The DNA for the CDR3 is TGTGCCAGCAGTGGCCCCCGGGCTAACTTAGGGGGAGGGGGAGTTTCTGGGGCCAACGTCCTGACTTTC. Encoded protein: CASSGPRANLGGGGVSGANVLTF.

The chain carries TRBV5-1 and TRBJ2-7; a possible D gene is TRBD2 (6 bases). V shed 3 bases and J shed 9 bases, with 19 bases lying between them. This CDR3 region has 14 residues. CDR1 is SGHRS and CDR2 is YFSETQ in the germline V gene. CDR3 region: CASSSQTSMIGQYF. CDR3 nucleotide sequence: TGCGCCAGCAGCTCTCAGACTAGTATGATCGGGCAGTACTTC. The full variable domain, in which reference TRBV5-1 and TRBJ2-7 provide the parts outside the CDR3, is KAGVTQTPRYLIKTRGQQVTLSCSPISGHRSVSWYQQTPGQGLQFLFEYFSETQRNKGNFPGRFSGRQFSNSRSEMNVSTLELGDSALYLCASSSQTSMIGQYFGPGTRLTVT.

To note about this clone: The junction does not match germline at one end; this may be a read error. The CDR3, as DNA: TGTGCCAGCAGTCCCCCGGGACTAGCGGGCCGCTCGGTCTTC. It yields the protein CASSPPGLAGRSVF. V is TRBV6-6 and J is TRBJ2-1; 12 nucleotides agree with TRBD2. Germline-derived CDR1 and CDR2 are MNHNY and SVGAGI (reference sequence). The CDR3 has 14 amino acids.

V gene TRBV10-3 combines with J gene TRBJ2-7, with TRBD1 as a possible D gene (6 bases). V was trimmed by 6 bases and J by 7 bases, leaving 16 bases between them. Germline CDR1 reads ENHRY; CDR2 reads SYGVKD. The CDR3 loop spans 13 amino acids. The CDR3: CAIRGAAEEEQYF. The CDR3 DNA reads as TGTGCCATCAGGGGGGCCGCCGAGGAGGAGCAGTACTTC.

This chain links TRBV27 with TRBJ2-3, with 11 positions matching TRBD1. Germline V gene data show CDR1 as MNHEY and CDR2 as SMNVEV (reference sequence). V lost 10 bases, J lost 4 bases, and 10 bases stayed unmatched. The CDR3 contains 15 residues. In nucleotides, the CDR3 is TGTGCCACAGGTCCAGGGACAGGGGGAGCAGATACGCAGTATTTT. It is translated as CATGPGTGGADTQYF.

The chain combines TRBV29-1 with TRBJ1-1; 12 nucleotides line up with TRBD1. V lost 7 bases, J lost 5 bases, and 20 bases stayed unmatched. The CDR3 spans 18 residues. Germline V gene sequence: CDR1 SQVTM, CDR2 ANQGSEA. For the CDR3, the DNA is TGCAGCGCCCCCTTAGGTTCGGGACAGGGGGCCAGTATAACTGAAGCTTTCTTT. As protein: CSAPLGSGQGASITEAFF.

This clone was recorded a few times. This chain joins TRBV11-3 and TRBJ2-2; 7 bases map to TRBD1. The length of the CDR3 is 16 residues. With V trimmed by 4 bases and J by 3 bases, 8 bases remained unmatched. Germline values: CDR1 SGHNT, CDR2 YENEEA. CDR3 sequence (DNA): TGTGCCAGCAGCTACCCCGATGACAGGGACACCGGGGAGCTGTTTTTT. Its translation: CASSYPDDRDTGELFF. The full variable domain, its missing parts supplied by reference TRBV11-3 and TRBJ2-2, is EAGVVQSPRYKIIEKKQPVAFWCNPISGHNTLYWYLQNLGQGPELLIRYENEEAVDDSQLPKDRFSAERLKGVDSTLKIQPAELGDSAVYLCASSYPDDRDTGELFFGEGSRLTVL.

This clone was seen only once. This chain uses TRBV11-2 with TRBJ2-3, with 9 bases identical to TRBD1. The CDR3 runs to 17 residues. The ends lost 0 bases at V and 1 base at J; junction bases unmatched: 5. The V gene's germline CDR1 is SGHAT and CDR2 FQNNGV. CDR3 sequence (DNA): TGTGCCAGCAGCTTAGAGATCCGGACAGGGGGCACAGATACGCAGTATTTT. The encoded protein is CASSLEIRTGGTDTQYF.

The rearrangement joins TRBV29-1 to TRBJ1-1; the D gene is possibly TRBD1 (6 bases). There are 16 residues in the CDR3. The germline V gene encodes CDR1 SQVTM and CDR2 ANQGSEA. Trimming took off 0 bases at V and 0 bases at J, with 14 bases between the two ends. The CDR3 coding sequence is TGCAGCGTTGAAGATCGGGGGGGCACGCTGAACACTGAAGCTTTCTTT. Its protein product is CSVEDRGGTLNTEAFF.